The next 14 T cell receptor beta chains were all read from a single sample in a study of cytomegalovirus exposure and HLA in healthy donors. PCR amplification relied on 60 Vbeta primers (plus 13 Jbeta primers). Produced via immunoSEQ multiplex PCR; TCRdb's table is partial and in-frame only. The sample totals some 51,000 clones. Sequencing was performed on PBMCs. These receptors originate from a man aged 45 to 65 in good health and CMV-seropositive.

For the CDR3, the DNA is TGTGCCAGCAGCCCTGGGACAGGGGTTAAGTACGAGCAGTACTTC. Its translation: CASSPGTGVKYEQYF. The chain joins TRBV9 to TRBJ2-7; 10 nucleotides agree with TRBD1. This CDR3 spans 15 amino acids. The V and J ends lost 4 bases and 4 bases, in that order; junction bases with no gene match: 8. Germline CDR1 SGDLS, CDR2 YYNGEE.

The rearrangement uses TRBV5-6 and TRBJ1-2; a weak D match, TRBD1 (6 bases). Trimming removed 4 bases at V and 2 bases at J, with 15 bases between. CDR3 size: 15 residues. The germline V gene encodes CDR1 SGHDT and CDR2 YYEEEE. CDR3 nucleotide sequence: TGTGCCAGCAGCCTGTCAGGGGTCCTGAACTATGGCTACACCTTC. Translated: CASSLSGVLNYGYTF.

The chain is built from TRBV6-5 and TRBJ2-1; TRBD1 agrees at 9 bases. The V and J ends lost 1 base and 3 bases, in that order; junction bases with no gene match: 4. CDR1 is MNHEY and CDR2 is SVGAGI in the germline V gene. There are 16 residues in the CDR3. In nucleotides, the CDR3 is TGTGCCAGCAGTTACTGGGGACAGGGTGACTACAATGAGCAGTTCTTC. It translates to CASSYWGQGDYNEQFF.

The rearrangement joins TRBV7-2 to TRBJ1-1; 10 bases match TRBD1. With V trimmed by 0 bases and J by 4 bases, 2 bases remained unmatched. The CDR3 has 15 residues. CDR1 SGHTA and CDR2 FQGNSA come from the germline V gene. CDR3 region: CASSLAGQGGTEAFF. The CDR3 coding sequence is TGTGCCAGCAGCTTAGCAGGACAGGGGGGCACTGAAGCTTTCTTT.

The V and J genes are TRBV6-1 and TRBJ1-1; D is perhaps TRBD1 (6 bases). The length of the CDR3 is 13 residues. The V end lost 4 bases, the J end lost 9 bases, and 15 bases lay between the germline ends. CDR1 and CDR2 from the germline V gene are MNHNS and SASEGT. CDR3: CASSGQGIKKAFF. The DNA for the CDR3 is TGTGCCAGCAGTGGGCAGGGGATTAAGAAAGCTTTCTTT.

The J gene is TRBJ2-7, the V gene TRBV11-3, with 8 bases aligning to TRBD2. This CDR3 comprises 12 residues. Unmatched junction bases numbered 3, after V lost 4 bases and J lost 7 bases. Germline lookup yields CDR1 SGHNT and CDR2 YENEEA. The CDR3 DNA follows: TGTGCCAGCAGCTCAGCGGGGGCTGAGCAGTACTTC. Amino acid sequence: CASSSAGAEQYF.

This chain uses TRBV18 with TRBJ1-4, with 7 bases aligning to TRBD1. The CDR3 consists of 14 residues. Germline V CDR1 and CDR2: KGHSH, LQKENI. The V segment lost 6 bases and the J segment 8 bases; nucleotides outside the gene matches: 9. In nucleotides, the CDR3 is TGTGCCAGCTCCCCAGACAGGGTTTCGGAAAAACTGTTTTTT. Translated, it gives CASSPDRVSEKLFF.

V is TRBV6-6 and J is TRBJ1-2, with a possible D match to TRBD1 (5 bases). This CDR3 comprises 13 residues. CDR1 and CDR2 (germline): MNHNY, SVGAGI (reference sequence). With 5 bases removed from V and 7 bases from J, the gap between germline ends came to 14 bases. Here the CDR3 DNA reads TGTGCCAGCAGTCCCCCAGGGCTGGGTGGCTACACCTTC. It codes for CASSPPGLGGYTF.

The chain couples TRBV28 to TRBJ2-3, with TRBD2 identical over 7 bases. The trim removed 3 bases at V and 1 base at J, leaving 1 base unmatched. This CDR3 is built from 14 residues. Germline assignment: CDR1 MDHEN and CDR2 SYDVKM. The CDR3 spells CASSFLAGTDTQYF. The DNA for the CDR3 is TGTGCCAGCAGTTTTCTAGCGGGCACAGATACGCAGTATTTT.

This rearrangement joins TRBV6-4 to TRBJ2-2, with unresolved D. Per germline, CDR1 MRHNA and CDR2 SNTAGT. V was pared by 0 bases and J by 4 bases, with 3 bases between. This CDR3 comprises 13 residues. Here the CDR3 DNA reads TGTGCCAGCAGTGACTCTAGCACCGGGGAGCTGTTTTTT. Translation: CASSDSSTGELFF.

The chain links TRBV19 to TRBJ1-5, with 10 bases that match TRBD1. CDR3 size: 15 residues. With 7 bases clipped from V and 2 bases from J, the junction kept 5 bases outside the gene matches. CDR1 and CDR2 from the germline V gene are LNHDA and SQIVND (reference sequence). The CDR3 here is CASTWTGGGNQPQHF. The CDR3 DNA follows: TGTGCCAGTACCTGGACAGGGGGAGGCAATCAGCCCCAGCATTTT.

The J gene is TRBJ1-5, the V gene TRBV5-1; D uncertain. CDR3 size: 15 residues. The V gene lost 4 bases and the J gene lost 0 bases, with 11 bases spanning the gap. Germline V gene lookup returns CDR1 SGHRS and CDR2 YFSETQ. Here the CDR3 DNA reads TGCGCCAGCAGCCCTACCGAGTATAGCAATCAGCCCCAGCATTTT. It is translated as CASSPTEYSNQPQHF.

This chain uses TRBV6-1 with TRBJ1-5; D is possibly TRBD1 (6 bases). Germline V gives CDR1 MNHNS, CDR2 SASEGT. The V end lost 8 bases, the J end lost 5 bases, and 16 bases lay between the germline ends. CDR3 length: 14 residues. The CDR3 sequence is CASGHSDRDQPQHF. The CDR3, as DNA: TGTGCCAGCGGGCATTCGGACAGAGATCAGCCCCAGCATTTT.

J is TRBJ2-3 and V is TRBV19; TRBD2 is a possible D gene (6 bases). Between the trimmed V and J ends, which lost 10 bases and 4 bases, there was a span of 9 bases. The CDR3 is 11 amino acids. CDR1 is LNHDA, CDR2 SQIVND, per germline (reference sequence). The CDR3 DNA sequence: TGTGCCACCCGGAGGGCAGATACGCAGTATTTT. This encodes CATRRADTQYF. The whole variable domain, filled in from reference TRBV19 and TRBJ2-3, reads DGGITQSPKYLFRKEGQNVTLSCEQNLNHDAMYWYRQDPGQGLRLIYYSQIVNDFQKGDIAEGYSVSREKKESFPLTVTSAQKNPTAFYLCATRRADTQYFGPGTRLTVL.